The next 32 T cell receptor beta chains were all read from a single sample in a study of post-analysis software for immune sequencing data. Study outcomes and limitations: Controls had lower frequencies than patients of a few TRBV segments, which included TRBV5-6, TRBV5-1 and TRBV20-1.

These receptors have no known antigen. Tagging with unique molecular identifiers was a feature of the TCR beta cDNA libraries. TCRdb recomputed calls from the PCR reads with MiXCR, one row per CDR3 protein. The profile shows around 710,000 distinct CDR3 sequences, 40% to 55% of them singletons. Sequencing used blood. These receptor sequences come from a girl aged 5 to 17 with multiple sclerosis.

The chain is built from TRBV14 and TRBJ2-7; D is undetermined. This CDR3 is built from 13 residues. The V end was cut by 0 bases, the J end by 6 bases, with 9 bases between. From germline, CDR1 is SGHDN and CDR2 FVKESK. The CDR3 is CASSQDMSGEQYF. The CDR3 DNA sequence: TGTGCCAGCAGCCAAGATATGTCAGGCGAGCAGTACTTC.

The chain carries TRBV18 and TRBJ1-2; D is uncertain. Trimming stripped 3 bases from V and 6 bases from J, with 11 bases between. Germline values: CDR1 KGHSH, CDR2 LQKENI. This CDR3 is 13 amino acids long. CDR3 coding DNA: TGTGCCAGCTCACCCTACGGCCAGGATGGCTACACCTTC. This sequence encodes CASSPYGQDGYTF.

The chain couples TRBV3-1 to TRBJ2-5; D unresolved. The CDR3 totals 14 residues. The V gene lost 4 bases and the J gene lost 5 bases, with 14 bases spanning the gap. Germline values: CDR1 LGHDT, CDR2 YNNKEL (reference sequence). The CDR3 is CASSPPRPGETQYF. The CDR3 coding sequence is TGTGCCAGCAGCCCTCCTCGGCCCGGGGAGACCCAGTACTTC.

This clonotype was counted a few times. The gene calls are TRBV29-1 and TRBJ2-5; D remains ambiguous. CDR3 length: 13 residues. Germline values: CDR1 SQVTM, CDR2 ANQGSEA. V was pared by 6 bases and J by 2 bases, with 13 bases between. The CDR3 DNA reads TGCAGCGTCCCCTGGCGCGGACAAGAGACCCAGTACTTC. It translates to CSVPWRGQETQYF. Full variable domain (remainder filled in from reference TRBV29-1 and TRBJ2-5): SAVISQKPSRDICQRGTSLTIQCQVDSQVTMMFWYRQQPGQSLTLIATANQGSEATYESGFVIDKFPISRPNLTFSTLTVSNMSPEDSSIYLCSVPWRGQETQYFGPGTRLLVL.

The chain uses TRBV20-1 and TRBJ2-3, with 8 bases lining up with TRBD2. J gave up 6 bases and V 2 bases, and 7 bases lay outside the gene matches. The CDR3 covers 14 residues. Germline CDR1 DFQATT, CDR2 SNEGSKA (reference sequence). As DNA, the CDR3 is TGCAGTGCTAGAACCCAGCGGGAGCACGATACGCAGTATTTT. Protein: CSARTQREHDTQYF.

This clonotype was seen a few times. The V call is TRBV6-1, the J call TRBJ2-7; 9 bases line up with TRBD1. Trimming at V came to 2 bases and at J to 4 bases, leaving 6 bases not matched to a gene. The CDR3 is 15 residues long. CDR1 and CDR2 from the germline V gene are MNHNS and SASEGT. DNA for the CDR3: TGTGCCAGCAGTGAACTACCGGGACAGGGATACGAGCAGTACTTC. Amino acid sequence: CASSELPGQGYEQYF.

This clonotype was observed a handful of times. The rearrangement links TRBV29-1 to TRBJ1-2, with 8 bases lining up with TRBD1. The CDR3 covers 16 residues. CDR1 and CDR2 from the germline V gene are SQVTM and ANQGSEA. J gave up 4 bases and V 3 bases, and 13 bases lay outside the gene matches. Written as DNA, the CDR3 is TGCAGCGTTGATGACCCCCGGGGGACAGGAGCCTATGGCTACACCTTC. The encoded protein is CSVDDPRGTGAYGYTF.

The J gene is TRBJ1-1, the V gene TRBV7-9; no firm D call. Trimming cost V 4 bases and J 7 bases, with 22 bases left between them. The length of the CDR3 is 16 residues. The germline gives CDR1 SEHNR, CDR2 FQNEAQ (reference sequence). The CDR3 region has the DNA TGTGCCAGCAGCTCCGCAACCCAAACTAGTGCAGTTGAAGCTTTCTTT. Translation: CASSSATQTSAVEAFF.

This clonotype was seen just once. The genes are TRBV9 and TRBJ2-1; TRBD2 agrees at 8 bases. The CDR3 runs to 16 residues. The germline V gene encodes CDR1 SGDLS and CDR2 YYNGEE. V was pared by 0 bases and J by 6 bases, with 8 bases of the junction left unmatched. CDR3 in amino acids: CASSVGPGGLRNEQFF. The CDR3 nucleotides read TGTGCCAGCAGCGTAGGGCCGGGAGGGCTCCGCAATGAGCAGTTCTTC.

This clonotype was seen more than once but under ten times. The chain links TRBV7-2 to TRBJ2-5; the D call may be TRBD1 or TRBD2 (7 bases each). CDR1 is SGHTA and CDR2 is FQGNSA in the germline V gene. Trimming removed 5 bases at V and 1 base at J, with 17 bases between. CDR3 size: 16 residues. The CDR3 coding sequence is TGTGCCAGCAGCCTTAGGGGGCGGGAGCGCCAAGAGACCCAGTACTTC. It translates to CASSLRGRERQETQYF.

This clonotype was picked up a small number of times. This rearrangement joins TRBV12-3 or TRBV12-4 to TRBJ2-7; D perhaps matches TRBD2 (6 bases). The CDR3 is 16 amino acids. Trimming cost V 6 bases and J 4 bases, with 22 bases left between them. The CDR3 sequence is CASSHSAGPSRYEQYF. The CDR3, as DNA: TGTGCCAGCAGCCATTCAGCGGGCCCGAGTCGGTACGAGCAGTACTTC.

The sample holds a few counts of this clonotype. This rearrangement joins TRBV5-1 to TRBJ1-4; no definite D call. The germline CDR1 and CDR2 sequences are SGHRS and YFSETQ. V dropped 1 base and J dropped 5 bases, with 12 bases sitting between them. The CDR3 consists of 15 residues. This chain's CDR3 is CASSLLGWVNEKLFF. DNA for the CDR3: TGCGCCAGCAGCTTGTTAGGCTGGGTGAATGAAAAACTGTTTTTT.

The chain combines TRBV5-1 with TRBJ2-1; 8 bases line up with TRBD2. The assigned J gene may be wrong: the sequence end matches TRBJ2-7 better. This CDR3 region has 14 residues. Germline CDR1 is SGHRS and CDR2 is YFSETQ. CDR3 protein: CASSLTGRVHEQYF. The CDR3, as DNA: TGCGCCAGCAGCTTGACCGGGAGGGTCCACGAGCAGTACTTC.

This chain links TRBV3-1 with TRBJ2-5; D may be TRBD2 (6 bases). Germline V gene data show CDR1 as LGHDT and CDR2 as YNNKEL (reference sequence). V was pared by 4 bases and J by 5 bases, with 23 bases between. The CDR3 extends over 17 amino acids. For the CDR3, the DNA is TGTGCCAGCAGCCTTTGGGGAGCCGGGACTCCTCGCGAGACCCAGTACTTC. Translation gives CASSLWGAGTPRETQYF.

V usage is TRBV7-8 and J usage is TRBJ2-7; 7 nucleotides match TRBD2. With 5 bases clipped from V and 4 bases from J, the junction kept 8 bases outside the gene matches. This CDR3 is built from 14 residues. The germline V gene has CDR1 SGHVS and CDR2 FQNEAQ. The CDR3 sequence is CASSLRSAGYEQYF. The CDR3 bases are TGTGCCAGCAGCCTACGCTCAGCGGGGTACGAGCAGTACTTC. Supplemented by reference TRBV7-8 and TRBJ2-7, the full variable domain reads GAGVSQSPRYKVAKRGQDVALRCDPISGHVSLFWYQQALGQGPEFLTYFQNEAQLDKSGLPSDRFFAERPEGSVSTLKIQRTQQEDSAVYLCASSLRSAGYEQYFGPGTRLTVT.

The rearrangement joins TRBV5-4 to TRBJ2-1, with TRBD2 identical over 8 bases. The CDR3 is made up of 19 amino acids. Germline CDR1 is SGHNT and CDR2 is YYREEE (reference sequence). Unmatched junction bases numbered 12, after V lost 1 base and J lost 0 bases. The CDR3 loop is CASSLRSPAGVGSYNEQFF. CDR3 nucleotide sequence: TGTGCCAGCAGCTTGAGGTCTCCAGCGGGAGTTGGCTCCTACAATGAGCAGTTCTTC.

This clonotype appeared once. This chain joins TRBV6-2 or TRBV6-3 and TRBJ2-1; no firm D call. Germline V gene sequence: CDR1 MNHEY, CDR2 SVGEGT. CDR3 length equals 12 residues. Trimming removed 2 bases at V and 9 bases at J, with 8 bases between. The CDR3 nucleotides are TGTGCCAGCAGTTACGAAGTGCCTGAGCAGTTCTTC. This encodes CASSYEVPEQFF.

In its sample, this clonotype was seen a few times. The chain uses TRBV29-1 and TRBJ2-7; D call uncertain. The V end lost 4 bases, the J end lost 7 bases, and 17 bases lay between the germline ends. This CDR3 is built from 13 residues. Germline CDR1 is SQVTM and CDR2 is ANQGSEA. As DNA, the CDR3 is TGCAGCGTTGTTGTCCACTCCCACCAAGAGCAGTACTTC. It encodes CSVVVHSHQEQYF.

The rearrangement joins TRBV7-9 to TRBJ1-4, with D possibly matching TRBD1 (6 bases). This CDR3 contains 15 residues. Between the trimmed V and J ends, which lost 5 bases and 5 bases, there was a span of 15 bases. Germline V gene sequence: CDR1 SEHNR, CDR2 FQNEAQ (reference sequence). The CDR3 DNA reads as TGTGCCAGCAGCCCCTCAGGGGACGCAAATGAAAAACTGTTTTTT. This codes for CASSPSGDANEKLFF.

In this sample, this clonotype turned up a few times. The V and J genes are TRBV30 and TRBJ1-5; a weak D match, TRBD1 (5 bases). The CDR3 covers 13 residues. The germline V gene encodes CDR1 GTSNPN and CDR2 SVGIG (reference sequence). V shed 1 base and J shed 4 bases, with 8 bases lying between them. The CDR3 is CAWSGGGNQPQHF. For the CDR3, the DNA is TGTGCCTGGAGTGGGGGCGGAAATCAGCCCCAGCATTTT.

V gene TRBV5-1 combines with J gene TRBJ1-2; D possibly corresponds to TRBD1 (5 bases). The CDR3 extends over 14 amino acids. Looked up from germline, CDR1 is SGHRS and CDR2 is YFSETQ. V was pared by 4 bases and J by 3 bases, with 13 bases between. This CDR3 is CASSKAGEDYGYTF. The DNA for the CDR3 is TGCGCCAGCAGCAAGGCGGGGGAGGACTATGGCTACACCTTC.

The chain uses TRBV10-1 and TRBJ2-1, with 8 bases identical to TRBD1. V gave up 11 bases and J gave up 5 bases; unmatched junction bases: 2. The CDR3 consists of 11 residues. Germline CDR1 and CDR2: WNHNN and SYGVQD (reference sequence). DNA of the CDR3: TGCGCCGGACAGGGCCACAATGAGCAGTTCTTC. As protein: CAGQGHNEQFF.

This clonotype was recorded many times. This rearrangement joins TRBV11-2 to TRBJ2-7; the match to TRBD1 covers 11 bases. Germline V gene data show CDR1 as SGHAT and CDR2 as FQNNGV. V trimming: 5 bases; J trimming: 3 bases; junction bases outside the gene matches: 3. The length of the CDR3 is 14 residues. This chain's CDR3 is CASSRDRGNYEQYF. CDR3 DNA: TGTGCCAGCAGCCGGGACAGGGGGAACTACGAGCAGTACTTC.

The chain uses TRBV6-2 or TRBV6-3 and TRBJ2-7, with D perhaps assigned TRBD1 or TRBD2 (5 bases each). V was pared by 7 bases and J by 2 bases, with 12 bases between. Germline V gene lookup returns CDR1 MNHEY and CDR2 SVGEGT. This CDR3 has 13 residues. The CDR3 loop is CASTRDRPYEQYF. CDR3 DNA: TGTGCCAGCACCCGGGACCGGCCCTACGAGCAGTACTTC.

This chain connects TRBV6-2 or TRBV6-3 to TRBJ1-5; D gene ambiguous. The CDR3 length is 15 residues. CDR1 and CDR2 from the germline V gene are MNHEY and SVGEGT. Trimming stripped 6 bases from V and 0 bases from J, with 12 bases between. In DNA, the CDR3 is TGTGCCAGCAGGTCAGGAATATATAGCAATCAGCCCCAGCATTTT. It is translated as CASRSGIYSNQPQHF.

The chain uses TRBV29-1 and TRBJ1-1; the D gene is possibly TRBD1 (5 bases). V was pared by 4 bases and J by 6 bases, with 15 bases between. The CDR3 is 13 residues long. Germline CDR1 reads SQVTM; CDR2 reads ANQGSEA. The CDR3 sequence is CSVVGQGGAEAFF. DNA of the CDR3: TGCAGCGTTGTTGGGCAGGGAGGCGCTGAAGCTTTCTTT.

V is TRBV3-1 and J is TRBJ2-5; a weak D match, TRBD2 (5 bases). Trimming stripped 4 bases from V and 0 bases from J, with 15 bases between. In germline, CDR1 is LGHDT, CDR2 YNNKEL (reference sequence). The length of the CDR3 is 16 residues. Here the CDR3 reads CASSPGRAEYQETQYF. The CDR3, as DNA: TGTGCCAGCAGCCCCGGACGAGCGGAGTACCAAGAGACCCAGTACTTC.

The chain uses TRBV28 and TRBJ2-1; D may match TRBD1 or TRBD2 (6 bases each). V shed 7 bases and J shed 5 bases, with 15 bases lying between them. The CDR3 has 14 residues. In germline, CDR1 is MDHEN, CDR2 SYDVKM. The CDR3 region has the DNA TGTGCCAGCACCCCACAGGGAGGACACAATGAGCAGTTCTTC. This translates into CASTPQGGHNEQFF. Variable domain in full (rest from reference TRBV28 and TRBJ2-1): DVKVTQSSRYLVKRTGEKVFLECVQDMDHENMFWYRQDPGLGLRLIYFSYDVKMKEKGDIPEGYSVSREKKERFSLILESASTNQTSMYLCASTPQGGHNEQFFGPGTRLTVL.

This clonotype turned up a few times. V gene TRBV2 combines with J gene TRBJ2-1, with 13 bases aligning to TRBD2. Germline V lookup: CDR1 SNHLY, CDR2 FYNNEI. The length of the CDR3 is 17 residues. Unmatched junction bases numbered 14, after V lost 6 bases and J lost 9 bases. CDR3 nucleotide sequence: TGTGCCAGCAGACTCCCCGGAACTAGCGGGAGGGCCTCTGAGCAGTTCTTC. Translation: CASRLPGTSGRASEQFF.

The rearrangement joins TRBV20-1 to TRBJ2-5; TRBD2 might be the D (6 bases). Trimming pared 3 bases from V and 4 bases from J, leaving 9 bases between. The CDR3 contains 12 residues. Germline V gene lookup returns CDR1 DFQATT and CDR2 SNEGSKA (reference sequence). The CDR3: CSASMGGETQYF. CDR3 nucleotide sequence: TGCAGTGCTAGTATGGGGGGAGAGACCCAGTACTTC.

The rearrangement uses TRBV5-1 and TRBJ2-1; D unresolved. This CDR3 is 14 amino acids long. Germline V gene sequence: CDR1 SGHRS, CDR2 YFSETQ. With 0 bases removed from V and 8 bases from J, the gap between germline ends came to 12 bases. CDR3 loop: CASSLDPQSDEQFF. The DNA of the CDR3 is TGCGCCAGCAGCTTGGATCCCCAGAGCGATGAGCAGTTCTTC.

The chain couples TRBV7-9 to TRBJ2-7, with 9 bases fitting TRBD2. The germline CDR1 and CDR2 sequences are SEHNR and FQNEAQ (reference sequence). This CDR3 is 16 amino acids long. V lost 5 bases to trimming and J lost 3 bases; unmatched junction nucleotides: 11. This chain's CDR3 is CASSTGLARRFYEQYF. The CDR3 DNA is TGTGCCAGCAGCACAGGACTAGCGAGACGATTCTACGAGCAGTACTTC.